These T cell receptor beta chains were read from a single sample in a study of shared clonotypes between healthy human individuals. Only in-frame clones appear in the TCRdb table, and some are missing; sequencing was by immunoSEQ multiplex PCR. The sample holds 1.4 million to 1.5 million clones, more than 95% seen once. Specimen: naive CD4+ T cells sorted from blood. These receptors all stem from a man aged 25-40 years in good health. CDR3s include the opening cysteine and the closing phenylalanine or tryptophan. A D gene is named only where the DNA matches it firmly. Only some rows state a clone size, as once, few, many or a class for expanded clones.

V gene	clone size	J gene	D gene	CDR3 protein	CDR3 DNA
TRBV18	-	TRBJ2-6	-	CASSPLVPLSGARGANVLTF	TGTGCCAGCTCACCACTAGTTCCACTGTCAGGGGCGCGAGGGGCCAACGTCCTGACTTTC
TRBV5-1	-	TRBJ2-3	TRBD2	CASSSWTSDTDTQYF	TGCGCCAGCAGCTCCTGGACTAGCGACACAGATACGCAGTATTTT
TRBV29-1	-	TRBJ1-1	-	CSITGNTEAFF	TGCAGCATTACAGGGAACACTGAAGCTTTCTTT
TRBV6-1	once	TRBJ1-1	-	CASSESVPYTEAFF	TGTGCCAGCAGTGAAAGTGTCCCTTACACTGAAGCTTTCTTT
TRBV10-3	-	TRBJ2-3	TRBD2	CSSGTLTDTQYF	TGCTCTAGCGGGACTCTTACAGATACGCAGTATTTT
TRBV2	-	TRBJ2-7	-	CASSEIPQGGEQYF	TGTGCCAGCAGTGAAATTCCCCAGGGCGGCGAGCAGTACTTC
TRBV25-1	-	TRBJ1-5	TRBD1	CASSDQGGIQPQHF	TGTGCCAGCAGTGATCAGGGGGGGATTCAGCCCCAGCATTTT
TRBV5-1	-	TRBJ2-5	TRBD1	CASNTQGAQETQYF	TGCGCCAGCAACACCCAGGGGGCACAAGAGACCCAGTACTTC
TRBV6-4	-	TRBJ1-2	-	CASSSSIWGYGYTF	TGTGCCAGCAGCTCCAGTATTTGGGGGTATGGCTACACCTTC
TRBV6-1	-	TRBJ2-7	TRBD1	CANSRGQNYEQYF	TGTGCCAACTCGAGGGGGCAAAATTACGAGCAGTACTTC
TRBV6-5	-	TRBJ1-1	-	CASRPTWGGTEAFF	TGTGCCAGCAGACCGACATGGGGAGGTACTGAAGCTTTCTTT
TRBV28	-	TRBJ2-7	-	CASSWAGRSYEQYF	TGTGCCAGCAGTTGGGCAGGGAGGTCCTACGAGCAGTACTTC
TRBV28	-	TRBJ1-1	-	CASSLMGTEAFF	TGTGCCAGCAGTTTAATGGGTACTGAAGCTTTCTTT
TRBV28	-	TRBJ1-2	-	CASSVEDIYGYTF	TGTGCCAGCAGCGTGGAGGACATCTATGGCTACACCTTC
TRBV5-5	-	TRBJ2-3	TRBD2	CASNPFAGASPDTQYF	TGTGCCAGCAACCCCTTTGCGGGAGCTTCGCCAGATACGCAGTATTTT
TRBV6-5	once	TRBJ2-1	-	CASSFSGSTYNEQFF	TGTGCCAGCAGTTTCTCCGGGAGCACCTACAATGAGCAGTTCTTC
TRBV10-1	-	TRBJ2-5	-	CASSSSPGETQYF	TGCGCCAGCAGTAGTAGTCCGGGTGAGACCCAGTACTTC
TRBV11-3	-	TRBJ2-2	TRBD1	CASSFRTGGAGELFF	TGTGCCAGCAGCTTCCGGACAGGGGGGGCCGGGGAGCTGTTTTTT
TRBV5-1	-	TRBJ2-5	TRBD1	CASSWDSQETQYF	TGCGCCAGCAGCTGGGACAGTCAAGAGACCCAGTACTTC
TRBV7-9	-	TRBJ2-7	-	CASSPGSYYEQYF	TGTGCCAGCAGCCCCGGCAGCTACTACGAGCAGTACTTC
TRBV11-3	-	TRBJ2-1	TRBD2	CASSLGSSSGLYNEQFF	TGTGCCAGCAGCTTAGGCTCGTCTAGCGGCCTCTACAATGAGCAGTTCTTC
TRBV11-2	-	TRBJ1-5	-	CASSLNFNQPQHF	TGTGCCAGCAGCTTGAACTTCAATCAGCCCCAGCATTTT
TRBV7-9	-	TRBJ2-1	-	CASSSFRVSSSYNEQFF	TGTGCCAGCAGCTCCTTCCGGGTTTCAAGCTCCTACAATGAGCAGTTCTTC
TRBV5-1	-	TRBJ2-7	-	CASSLGLSGYEQYF	TGCGCCAGCAGCCTGGGCCTGTCAGGCTACGAGCAGTACTTC
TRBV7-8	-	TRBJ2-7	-	CASSLAETSYEQYF	TGTGCCAGCAGCTTAGCCGAAACTTCCTACGAGCAGTACTTC
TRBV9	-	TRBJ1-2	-	CASSEGNYNYGYTF	TGTGCCAGCAGCGAGGGCAATTATAACTATGGCTACACCTTC
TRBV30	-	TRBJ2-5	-	CAWTGRDDQETQYF	TGTGCCTGGACGGGGCGGGACGACCAAGAGACCCAGTACTTC
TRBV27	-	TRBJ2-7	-	CASSLKYLSSYEQYF	TGTGCCAGCAGTTTGAAATACTTGAGCTCCTACGAGCAGTACTTC
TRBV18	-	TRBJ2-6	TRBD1	CASSPLPGQGAPGANVLTF	TGTGCCAGCTCACCATTACCGGGACAGGGGGCGCCTGGGGCCAACGTCCTGACTTTC
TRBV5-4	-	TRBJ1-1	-	CASSPNRADTEAFF	TGTGCCAGCAGCCCCAACAGGGCGGACACTGAAGCTTTCTTT
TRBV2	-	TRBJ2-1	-	CASSDRTDNEQFF	TGTGCCAGCAGTGATCGGACAGACAATGAGCAGTTCTTC
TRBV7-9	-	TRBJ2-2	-	CASNLGGPTGELFF	TGTGCCAGCAATCTGGGGGGGCCCACCGGGGAGCTGTTTTTT
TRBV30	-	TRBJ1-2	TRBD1	CAWSSVQGAKGYTF	TGTGCCTGGAGTTCGGTGCAGGGGGCCAAAGGCTACACCTTC
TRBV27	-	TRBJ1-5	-	CASSFLGSNQPQHF	TGTGCCAGCAGTTTCTTGGGTAGCAATCAGCCCCAGCATTTT
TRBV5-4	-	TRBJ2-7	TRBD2	CASSLDGLAAYYEQYF	TGTGCCAGCAGCTTGGATGGACTAGCGGCTTATTACGAGCAGTACTTC
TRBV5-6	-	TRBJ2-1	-	CASSPTVLHLGNEQFF	TGTGCCAGCAGCCCGACGGTTCTCCACCTGGGCAATGAGCAGTTCTTC
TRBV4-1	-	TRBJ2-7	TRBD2	CASSREGGRQYPYEQYF	TGCGCCAGCAGCCGCGAGGGAGGGCGGCAATACCCCTACGAGCAGTACTTC
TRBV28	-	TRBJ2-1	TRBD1	CASSLGDRLYNEQFF	TGTGCCAGCAGCCTGGGGGACAGGCTATACAATGAGCAGTTCTTC
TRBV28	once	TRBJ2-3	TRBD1	CASSLVYRGETDTQYF	TGTGCCAGCAGTTTAGTTTACAGGGGAGAGACAGATACGCAGTATTTT
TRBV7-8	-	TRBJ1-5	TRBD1	CASSSQGAVQPQHF	TGTGCCAGCAGCTCGCAGGGGGCAGTTCAGCCCCAGCATTTT
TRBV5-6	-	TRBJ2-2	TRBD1	CASSLLWTGVLGELFF	TGTGCCAGCAGCTTGCTTTGGACAGGGGTTCTCGGGGAGCTGTTTTTT
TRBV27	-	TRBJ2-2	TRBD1	CASRGTGYTGELFF	TGTGCCAGCCGTGGGACAGGGTACACCGGGGAGCTGTTTTTT
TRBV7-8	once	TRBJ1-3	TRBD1	CASSPTSTGGSGNTIYF	TGTGCCAGCAGCCCTACCTCGACAGGGGGTTCGGGAAACACCATATATTTT
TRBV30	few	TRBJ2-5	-	CAWSPRAGTGETQYF	TGTGCCTGGAGCCCAAGGGCGGGGACCGGCGAGACCCAGTACTTC
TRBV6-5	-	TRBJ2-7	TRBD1	CASRPGTGAYEQYF	TGTGCCAGCAGACCCGGGACAGGGGCCTACGAGCAGTACTTC
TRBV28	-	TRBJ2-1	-	CASSRTQYNEQFF	TGTGCCAGCAGCCGGACCCAATACAATGAGCAGTTCTTC
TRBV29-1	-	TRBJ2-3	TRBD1	CSVGTGGTDTQYF	TGCAGCGTGGGGACAGGGGGCACAGATACGCAGTATTTT
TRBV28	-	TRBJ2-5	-	CASSYLGEGEETQYF	TGTGCCAGCAGTTACCTCGGAGAGGGGGAAGAGACCCAGTACTTC
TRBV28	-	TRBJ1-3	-	CASSLIGVGNTIYF	TGTGCCAGCAGTTTGATAGGGGTTGGAAACACCATATATTTT
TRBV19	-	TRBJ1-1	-	CASSRARAPNTEAFF	TGTGCCAGTAGCCGTGCCAGGGCCCCGAACACTGAAGCTTTCTTT
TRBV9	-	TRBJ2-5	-	CASSVGSGAFQETQYF	TGTGCCAGCAGCGTGGGGTCTGGAGCATTCCAAGAGACCCAGTACTTC
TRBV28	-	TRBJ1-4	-	CASSMSATNEKLFF	TGTGCCAGCAGTATGTCTGCAACTAATGAAAAACTGTTTTTT
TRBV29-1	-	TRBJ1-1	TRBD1	CSVGNRGYTEAFF	TGCAGCGTTGGAAACAGGGGCTACACTGAAGCTTTCTTT